A single sample gave rise to the 17 T cell receptor beta chains below, sequenced in a study of T-cell memory formation after mild COVID-19. TCRdb ran MiXCR on the 5' RACE reads and lists one entry per CDR3 protein. This repertoire shows under 250,000 distinct CDR3 sequences, approximately 9% found once; its top ten account for roughly 21%. Sequenced sample: PBMCs or a T cell subset sorted from them (not recorded which). These receptor sequences come from a man between 18 and 29 years old who had mild COVID-19 (a few samples of this study predate the infection). Cell type and time point are not known.

This clonotype was detected only a few times. The rearrangement links TRBV20-1 to TRBJ1-3, with TRBD1 matching over 9 bases. After removal of 1 base from V and 2 bases from J, the junction contained 0 bases not matched to a gene. Germline V gene sequence: CDR1 DFQATT, CDR2 SNEGSKA (reference sequence). The CDR3 totals 14 residues. Written as DNA, the CDR3 is TGCAGTGCTAGAGGGACAGGGGCTGGAAACACCATATATTTT. It specifies CSARGTGAGNTIYF.

The DNA of the CDR3 is TGTGCCAGCAGCCCCGACCTGTTTAGCTACACCTTC. Its protein is CASSPDLFSYTF. The chain uses TRBV12-3 or TRBV12-4 and TRBJ1-2; no reliable D call. With 6 bases removed from V and 9 bases from J, the gap between germline ends came to 14 bases. CDR3 length equals 12 residues.

This clonotype has only a few counts. V usage is TRBV5-1 and J usage is TRBJ2-3; TRBD2 matches at 7 bases. The CDR3 covers 14 residues. Germline-derived CDR1 and CDR2 are SGHRS and YFSETQ. Trimming cost V 8 bases and J 1 base; bases outside gene matches: 7. CDR3 residues: CASGGGEGTDTQYF. CDR3 DNA sequence: TGCGCCAGTGGCGGGGGTGAAGGCACAGATACGCAGTATTTT.

The chain carries TRBV9 and TRBJ2-5; 8 nucleotides match TRBD2. CDR3 length: 14 residues. Germline V gene sequence: CDR1 SGDLS, CDR2 YYNGEE. J gave up 1 base and V 2 bases, and 1 base lay outside the gene matches. The CDR3, as DNA: TGTGCCAGCAGCGTTAGCGGGGCCCAAGAGACCCAGTACTTC. Residues: CASSVSGAQETQYF.

This clonotype showed up just a few times. The chain combines TRBV2 with TRBJ1-3; D is undetermined. The V gene's germline CDR1 is SNHLY and CDR2 FYNNEI. CDR3 length equals 16 residues. The V and J ends lost 2 bases and 0 bases respectively, with 11 bases between them. The CDR3 DNA follows: TGTGCCAGCAGTGAACAAGGAGCTTTCTCTGGAAACACCATATATTTT. Translating it yields CASSEQGAFSGNTIYF.

This chain links TRBV6-1 with TRBJ2-5; 9 bases are shared with TRBD1. Germline V lookup: CDR1 MNHNS, CDR2 SASEGT. CDR3 length equals 13 residues. The junction had 4 bases not matched to a gene; V was cut back by 10 bases and J by 1 base. The CDR3 sequence: CATRTGAQETQYF. In DNA form, the CDR3 reads TGTGCCACCAGGACAGGGGCCCAAGAGACCCAGTACTTC.

In its sample, this clonotype was seen many times. The CDR3 protein is CASSFSGLGDTQYF. The DNA for the CDR3 is TGTGCCAGCAGCTTTAGCGGGCTGGGGGATACGCAGTATTTT. This chain uses TRBV7-3 with TRBJ2-3; TRBD2 matches 7 bases. Trimming cost V 3 bases and J 6 bases; bases outside gene matches: 6. The CDR3 contains 14 residues. Germline CDR1 is SGHTA and CDR2 is FQGTGA.

This clonotype was seen a few times. The chain uses TRBV27 and TRBJ1-5; no reliable D call. Deletions cut 4 bases from V and 2 bases from J, with 15 bases between. CDR1 and CDR2 from the germline V gene are MNHEY and SMNVEV (reference sequence). CDR3 length: 16 amino acids. This CDR3 is CASSSLDRGGNQPQHF. The CDR3 DNA follows: TGTGCCAGCAGTTCCCTCGACCGGGGAGGCAATCAGCCCCAGCATTTT.

There are a few counts of this clonotype. The chain carries TRBV5-1 and TRBJ1-6; perhaps TRBD1 as D (5 bases). Per germline, CDR1 SGHRS and CDR2 YFSETQ. V shed 4 bases and J shed 10 bases, with 15 bases lying between them. This CDR3 has 14 residues. CDR3 residues: CASSPGGGYSPLHF. The CDR3 DNA sequence: TGCGCCAGCAGCCCAGGCGGGGGGTACTCACCCCTCCACTTT.

CDR3 region: CASRVRGVSEAFF. CDR3 DNA sequence: TGTGCCAGCAGGGTCAGGGGGGTATCTGAAGCTTTCTTT. The chain employs TRBV6-5 and TRBJ1-1; 7 nucleotides agree with TRBD1. Germline V gives CDR1 MNHEY, CDR2 SVGAGI. The CDR3 spans 13 residues. V lost 6 bases and J lost 6; bases outside the gene matches: 7.

This clonotype was counted a few times. V usage is TRBV4-1 and J usage is TRBJ2-3, with TRBD1 matching over 12 bases. This CDR3 is 17 amino acids long. Germline values: CDR1 MGHRA, CDR2 YSYEKL. The trim removed 1 base at V and 6 bases at J, leaving 8 bases unmatched. Here the CDR3 DNA reads TGCGCCAGCAGCCAAGTATATGGGACAGGGGGCGCGGATACGCAGTATTTT. It codes for CASSQVYGTGGADTQYF.

This clonotype was counted a few times. The genes are TRBV9 and TRBJ2-3, with TRBD2 matching 7 bases. The CDR3 is 17 amino acids. Germline trimming cut 0 bases from V and 1 base from J; bases unmatched to any gene: 8. Germline loops: CDR1 SGDLS, CDR2 YYNGEE. This CDR3 is CASSVGSAGVRTDTQYF. DNA of the CDR3: TGTGCCAGCAGCGTAGGTTCCGCGGGGGTACGCACAGATACGCAGTATTTT.

This clonotype was observed a few times. The rearrangement uses TRBV7-6 and TRBJ1-1; D ambiguous. Germline values: CDR1 SGHVS, CDR2 FNYEAQ. This CDR3 comprises 17 residues. The ends were cut back, 1 base at V and 2 bases at J, with 17 bases in the middle. CDR3 in DNA: TGTGCCAGCAGCTTAGACCCCCCTTGGCAGGTTAACACTGAAGCTTTCTTT. It specifies CASSLDPPWQVNTEAFF. Filled out from reference TRBV7-6 and TRBJ1-1, the complete variable domain reads GAGVSQSPRYKVTKRGQDVALRCDPISGHVSLYWYRQALGQGPEFLTYFNYEAQQDKSGLPNDRFSAERPEGSISTLTIQRTEQRDSAMYRCASSLDPPWQVNTEAFFGQGTRLTVV.

A few counts support this clonotype. The gene calls are TRBV18 and TRBJ1-4; perhaps TRBD1 as D (5 bases). The CDR3 sequence is 15 residues long. From germline, CDR1 is KGHSH and CDR2 LQKENI. V was shortened by 2 bases and J by 8 bases, with 15 bases between the two germline ends. CDR3 sequence (DNA): TGTGCCAGCTCACCAGATCTGGGGCCGGGAGAAAAACTGTTTTTT. Translated: CASSPDLGPGEKLFF.

V is TRBV12-3 or TRBV12-4 and J is TRBJ1-2; TRBD1 matches 9 bases. Trimming removed 6 bases from V and 9 bases from J; junction bases left unmatched: 8. This CDR3 is built from 13 residues. The CDR3 DNA follows: TGTGCCAGCAGGAAGACAGGGGGTAGTAGCTACACCTTC. Amino acid sequence: CASRKTGGSSYTF.

The rearrangement joins TRBV30 to TRBJ2-7; no clear D. The CDR3 sequence is 12 residues long. Trimming stripped 1 base from V and 1 base from J, with 5 bases between. Per the germline V gene, CDR1 is GTSNPN and CDR2 is SVGIG (reference sequence). CDR3 in amino acids: CAWSEVSYEQYF. The CDR3 nucleotides read TGTGCCTGGAGTGAAGTTTCCTACGAGCAGTACTTC.

The rearrangement joins TRBV7-2 to TRBJ2-3; D remains unclear. Germline assignment: CDR1 SGHTA and CDR2 FQGNSA. Trimming removed 3 bases from V and 0 bases from J, with 10 bases in between. The CDR3 spans 15 residues. CDR3 nucleotide sequence: TGTGCCAGCAGCTTGTTCCAGTATAGCACAGATACGCAGTATTTT. This gives the protein CASSLFQYSTDTQYF.